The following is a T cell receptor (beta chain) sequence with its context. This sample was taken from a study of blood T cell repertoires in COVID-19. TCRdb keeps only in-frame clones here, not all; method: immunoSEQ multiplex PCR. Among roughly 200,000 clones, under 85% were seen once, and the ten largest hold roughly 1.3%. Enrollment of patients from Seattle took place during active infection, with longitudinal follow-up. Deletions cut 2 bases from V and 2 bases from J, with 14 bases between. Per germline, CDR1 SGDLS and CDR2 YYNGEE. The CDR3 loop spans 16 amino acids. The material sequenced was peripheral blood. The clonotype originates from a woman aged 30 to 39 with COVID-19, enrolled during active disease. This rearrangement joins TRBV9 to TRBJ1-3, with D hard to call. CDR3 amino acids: CASSVSGMEAGNTIYF. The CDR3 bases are TGTGCCAGCAGCGTCTCAGGTATGGAGGCTGGAAACACCATATATTTT.